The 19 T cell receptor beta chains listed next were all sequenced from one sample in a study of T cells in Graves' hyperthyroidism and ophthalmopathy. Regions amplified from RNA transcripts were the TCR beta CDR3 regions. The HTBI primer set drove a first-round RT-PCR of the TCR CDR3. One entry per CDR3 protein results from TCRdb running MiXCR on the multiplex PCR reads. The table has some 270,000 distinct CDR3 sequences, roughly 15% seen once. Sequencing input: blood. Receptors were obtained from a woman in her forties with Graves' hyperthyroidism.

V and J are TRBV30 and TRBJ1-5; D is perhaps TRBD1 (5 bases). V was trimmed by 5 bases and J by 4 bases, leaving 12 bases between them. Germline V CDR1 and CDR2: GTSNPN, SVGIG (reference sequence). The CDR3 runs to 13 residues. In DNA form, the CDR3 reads TGTGCCTGGGGGAATCAGGGAAATCAGCCCCAGCATTTT. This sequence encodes CAWGNQGNQPQHF.

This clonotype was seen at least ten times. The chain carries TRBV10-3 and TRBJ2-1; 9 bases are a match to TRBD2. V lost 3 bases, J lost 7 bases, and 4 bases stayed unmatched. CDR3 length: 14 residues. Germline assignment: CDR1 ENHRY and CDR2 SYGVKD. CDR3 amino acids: CAISDSGLANEQFF. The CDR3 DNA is TGTGCCATCAGTGACTCGGGACTAGCTAATGAGCAGTTCTTC.

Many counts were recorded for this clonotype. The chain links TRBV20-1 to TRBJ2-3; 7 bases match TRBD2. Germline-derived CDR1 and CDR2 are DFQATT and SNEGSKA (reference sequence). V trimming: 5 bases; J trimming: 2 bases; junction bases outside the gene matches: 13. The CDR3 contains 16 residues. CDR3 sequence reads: CSAGRPGGDLTDTQYF. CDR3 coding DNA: TGCAGTGCTGGCCGACCTGGGGGGGACCTCACAGATACGCAGTATTTT.

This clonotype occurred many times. Written as DNA, the CDR3 is TGTGCCAGCAGTTACGCGAGGGGGGGGAGGGTCAACGAGCAGTACTTC. Protein product: CASSYARGGRVNEQYF. The chain uses TRBV6-6 and TRBJ2-7; a possible D gene is TRBD2 (7 bases). The germline gives CDR1 MNHNY, CDR2 SVGAGI (reference sequence). The V end lost 2 bases, the J end lost 5 bases, and 19 bases lay between the germline ends. The length of the CDR3 is 16 residues.

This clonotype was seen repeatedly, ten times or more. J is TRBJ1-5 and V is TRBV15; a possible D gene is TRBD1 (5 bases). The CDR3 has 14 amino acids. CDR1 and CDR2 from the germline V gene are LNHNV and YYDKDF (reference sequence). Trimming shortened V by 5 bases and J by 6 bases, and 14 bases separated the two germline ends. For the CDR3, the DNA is TGTGCCACCAGCGGGGCTTTTACGCGTCAGCCCCAGCATTTT. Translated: CATSGAFTRQPQHF.

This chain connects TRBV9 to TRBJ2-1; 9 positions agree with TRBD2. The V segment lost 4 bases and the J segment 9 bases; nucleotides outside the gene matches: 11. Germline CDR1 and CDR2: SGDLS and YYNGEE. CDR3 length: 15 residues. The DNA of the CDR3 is TGTGCCAGCAGCCCCCTTGCGGGAGGGCTTGCTGAGCAGTTCTTC. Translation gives CASSPLAGGLAEQFF.

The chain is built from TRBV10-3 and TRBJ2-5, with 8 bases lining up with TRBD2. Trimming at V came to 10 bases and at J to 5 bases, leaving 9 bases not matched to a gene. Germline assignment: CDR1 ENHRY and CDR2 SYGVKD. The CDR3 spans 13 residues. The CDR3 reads CATAGGLWETQYF. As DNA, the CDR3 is TGTGCCACCGCGGGGGGACTGTGGGAGACCCAGTACTTC.

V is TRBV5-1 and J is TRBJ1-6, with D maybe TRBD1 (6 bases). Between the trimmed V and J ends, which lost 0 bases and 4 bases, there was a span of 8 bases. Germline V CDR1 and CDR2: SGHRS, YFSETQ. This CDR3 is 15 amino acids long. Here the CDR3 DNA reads TGCGCCAGCAGCTTGGAGACAGGTTATAATTCACCCCTCCACTTT. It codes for CASSLETGYNSPLHF.

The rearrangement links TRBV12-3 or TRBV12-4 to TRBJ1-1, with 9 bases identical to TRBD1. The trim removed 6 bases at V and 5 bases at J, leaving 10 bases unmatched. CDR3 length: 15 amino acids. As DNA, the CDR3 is TGTGCCAGCAGCAAACCCGGACAGGGGTCGACTGAAGCTTTCTTT. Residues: CASSKPGQGSTEAFF.

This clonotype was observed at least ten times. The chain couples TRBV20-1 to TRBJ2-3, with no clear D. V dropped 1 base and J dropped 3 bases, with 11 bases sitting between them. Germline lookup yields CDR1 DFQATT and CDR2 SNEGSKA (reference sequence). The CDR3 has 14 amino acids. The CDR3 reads CSARAELFTDTQYF. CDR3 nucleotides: TGCAGTGCTAGAGCCGAACTATTTACAGATACGCAGTATTTT.

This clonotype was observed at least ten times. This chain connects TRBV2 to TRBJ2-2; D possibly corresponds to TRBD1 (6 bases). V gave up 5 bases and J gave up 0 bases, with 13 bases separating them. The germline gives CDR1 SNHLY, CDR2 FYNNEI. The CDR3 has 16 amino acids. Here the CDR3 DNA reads TGTGCCAGCAGTCTACAGGGCCCCGCGAACACCGGGGAGCTGTTTTTT. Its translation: CASSLQGPANTGELFF.

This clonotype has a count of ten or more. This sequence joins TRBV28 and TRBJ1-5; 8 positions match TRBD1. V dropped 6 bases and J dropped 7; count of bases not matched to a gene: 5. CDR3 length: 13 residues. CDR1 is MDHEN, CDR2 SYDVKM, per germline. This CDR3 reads CASSGQGWQPQHF. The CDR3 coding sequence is TGTGCCAGCAGCGGACAGGGATGGCAGCCCCAGCATTTT.

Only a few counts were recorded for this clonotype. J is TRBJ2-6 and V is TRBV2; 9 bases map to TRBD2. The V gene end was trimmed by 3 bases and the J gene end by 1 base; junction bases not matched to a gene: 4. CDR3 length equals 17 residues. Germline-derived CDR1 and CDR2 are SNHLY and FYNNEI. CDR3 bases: TGTGCCAGCAGTGAGACTAGCGGTGGGTCTGGGGCCAACGTCCTGACTTTC. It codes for CASSETSGGSGANVLTF.

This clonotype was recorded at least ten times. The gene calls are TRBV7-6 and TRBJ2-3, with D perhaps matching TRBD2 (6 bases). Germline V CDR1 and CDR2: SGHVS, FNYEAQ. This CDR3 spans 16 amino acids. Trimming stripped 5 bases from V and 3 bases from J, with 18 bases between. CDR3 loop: CASSPTGGSRTDTQYF. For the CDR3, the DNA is TGTGCCAGCAGCCCCACCGGGGGTAGCCGTACAGATACGCAGTATTTT.

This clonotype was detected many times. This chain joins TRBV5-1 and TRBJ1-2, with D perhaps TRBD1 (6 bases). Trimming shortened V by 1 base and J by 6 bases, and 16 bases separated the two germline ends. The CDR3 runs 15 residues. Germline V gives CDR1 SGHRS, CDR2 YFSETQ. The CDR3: CASSLLSYAGDGYTF. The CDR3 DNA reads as TGCGCCAGCAGCTTGCTTTCATACGCAGGGGATGGCTACACCTTC.

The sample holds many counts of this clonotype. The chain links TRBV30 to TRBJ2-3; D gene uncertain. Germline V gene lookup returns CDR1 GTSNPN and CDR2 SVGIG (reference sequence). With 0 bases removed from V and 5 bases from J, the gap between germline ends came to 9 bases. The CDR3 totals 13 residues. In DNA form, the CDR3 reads TGTGCCTGGAGTGTAAGCACGCGAGATACGCAGTATTTT. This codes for CAWSVSTRDTQYF.

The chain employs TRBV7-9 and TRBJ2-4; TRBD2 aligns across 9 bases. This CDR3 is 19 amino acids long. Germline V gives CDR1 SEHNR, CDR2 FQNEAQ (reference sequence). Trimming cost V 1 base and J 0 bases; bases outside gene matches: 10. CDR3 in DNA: TGTGCCAGCAGCTTAGTAGGGGGGCTAGCGGGACTAGCCAAAAACATTCAGTACTTC. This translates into CASSLVGGLAGLAKNIQYF.

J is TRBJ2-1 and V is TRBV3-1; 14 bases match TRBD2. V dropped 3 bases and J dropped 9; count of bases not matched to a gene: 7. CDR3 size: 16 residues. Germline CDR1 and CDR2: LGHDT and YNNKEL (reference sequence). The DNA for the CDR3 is TGTGCCAGCAGCCAGACAACGGGACTAGCGGGAGTTGAGCAGTTCTTC. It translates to CASSQTTGLAGVEQFF.

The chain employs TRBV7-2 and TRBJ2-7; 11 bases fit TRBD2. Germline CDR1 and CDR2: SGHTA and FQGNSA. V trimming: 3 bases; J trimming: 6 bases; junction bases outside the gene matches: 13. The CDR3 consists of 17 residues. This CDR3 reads CASSLVTTSGRTTEQYF. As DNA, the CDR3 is TGTGCCAGCAGCTTGGTGACAACTAGCGGGAGAACGACCGAGCAGTACTTC.